The 4 T cell receptor beta chains below were found in one sample sequenced in a study of T-cell reconstitution after alpha-beta-depleted transplantation in children. Unique molecular identifiers were incorporated when the TCRbeta library was constructed. TCRdb reanalysed the PCR reads using MiXCR and keeps one entry per CDR3 protein. The table shows about 510,000 distinct CDR3 sequences, with more than 9.5% occurring only once. The sequences come from PBMCs, mostly from graft donor cells, collected 180 days after TCRalphabeta/CD19-depleted stem cell transplant. The receptors were gathered from a female patient aged 2-9 years who had a stem cell transplant for aplastic anemia, so the T cells may come from the graft donor.

This clonotype has a handful of counts. DNA for the CDR3: TGTGCCAGCAGCTTGGGGGGCTCGAGCTCCTACGAGCAGTACGTC. Its protein product is CASSLGGSSSYEQYV. The chain employs TRBV13 and TRBJ2-7; D is possibly TRBD1 or TRBD2 (6 bases each). V gave up 3 bases and J gave up 0 bases, with 12 bases separating them. The V gene's germline CDR1 is PRHDT and CDR2 FYEKMQ (reference sequence). The CDR3 has 15 residues.

This clonotype was seen a handful of times. J is TRBJ2-1 and V is TRBV4-3; D remains unclear. CDR3 length equals 15 residues. Germline V gene lookup returns CDR1 LGHNA and CDR2 YSLEER. The germline V and J ends were trimmed by 4 bases and 1 base, with 11 bases remaining between them. The CDR3 loop reads CASSPASESYNEQFF. Written as DNA, the CDR3 is TGCGCCAGCAGCCCAGCGAGCGAGTCCTACAATGAGCAGTTCTTC.

This clonotype was detected only a few times. The gene calls are TRBV28 and TRBJ1-1; D gene unclear. Trimming left V 3 bases short and J 10 bases short, with 6 bases between. The V gene's germline CDR1 is MDHEN and CDR2 SYDVKM. This CDR3 region has 10 residues. The CDR3 coding sequence is TGTGCCAGCAGTTTTCGTCGAGCTTTCTTT. This gives the protein CASSFRRAFF.

The J gene is TRBJ2-1, the V gene TRBV10-3; D gene uncertain. V lost 10 bases, J lost 10 bases, and 32 bases lay in between. The CDR3 sequence is 17 residues long. CDR1 is ENHRY, CDR2 SYGVKD, per germline. CDR3 in DNA: TGTGCCAGCAGGAGTCGCGTGGTGCGGAAGGGTACGGTGGAGCAGTTCTTC. This gives the protein CASRSRVVRKGTVEQFF.